This section outlines one T cell receptor beta chain sequence together with its context. This sample was included in a study of OX40 agonist ivuxolimab in advanced cancers. Study background: In this trial design, patients received ivuxolimab intravenously at 0.01 to 10 mg/kg every 2 weeks.

Germline V lookup: CDR1 SGDLS, CDR2 YYNGEE. Trimming stripped 0 bases from V and 0 bases from J, with 7 bases between. This CDR3 has 14 amino acids. Sequenced by immunoSEQ multiplex PCR; TCRdb stores in-frame clones only, minus some. In the table there are tens of thousands of clones, 85% to 90% of which are singletons. Material: CD4+ or CD8+ T cells sorted from blood, obtained in a trial of the OX40 agonist ivuxolimab. The sequence derives from an adult with an advanced solid tumor such as melanoma, head and neck, liver or kidney cancer. The V gene is TRBV9, the J gene TRBJ2-7; D might be TRBD2 (5 bases). The CDR3 region has the DNA TGTGCCAGCAGCGTAGTGGGGAGCTCCTACGAGCAGTACTTC. It codes for CASSVVGSSYEQYF.